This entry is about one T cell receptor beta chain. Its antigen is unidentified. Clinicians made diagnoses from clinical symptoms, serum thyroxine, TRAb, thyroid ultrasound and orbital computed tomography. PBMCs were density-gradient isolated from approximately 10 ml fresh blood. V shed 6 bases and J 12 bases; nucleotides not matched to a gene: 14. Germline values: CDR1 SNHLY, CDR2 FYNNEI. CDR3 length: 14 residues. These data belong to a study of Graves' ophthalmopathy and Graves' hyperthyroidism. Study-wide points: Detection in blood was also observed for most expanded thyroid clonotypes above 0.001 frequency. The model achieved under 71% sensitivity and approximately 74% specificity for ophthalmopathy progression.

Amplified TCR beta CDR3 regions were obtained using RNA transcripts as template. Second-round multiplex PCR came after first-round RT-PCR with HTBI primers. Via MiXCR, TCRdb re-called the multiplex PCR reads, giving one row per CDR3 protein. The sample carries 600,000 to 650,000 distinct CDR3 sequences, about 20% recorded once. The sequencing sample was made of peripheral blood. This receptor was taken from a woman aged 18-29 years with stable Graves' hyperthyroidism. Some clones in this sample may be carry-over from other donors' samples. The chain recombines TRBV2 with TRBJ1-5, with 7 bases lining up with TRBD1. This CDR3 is CASRLLNRGGGQHF. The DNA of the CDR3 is TGTGCCAGCAGGTTACTCAACAGGGGAGGTGGCCAGCATTTT.